This passage covers 31 T cell receptor beta chains from one sample sequenced in a study of radiation and T cells in renal cell carcinoma. Time point in this sample: blood 4 weeks post-SBRT, at nephrectomy. Treatment: 15 Gy SBRT to primary tumor, nephrectomy 4 weeks later. Sequencing used immunoSEQ multiplex PCR; TCRdb keeps in-frame clones, though not all of them. The table records 150,000 to 200,000 clones, 88% of them present only once. Sequenced here: blood, sampled from a patient whose treatment included radiotherapy and nephrectomy. These receptors originate from a woman aged 50 to 60 with renal cell carcinoma.

The chain combines TRBV19 with TRBJ1-3; a possible D gene is TRBD1 (5 bases). Looked up from germline, CDR1 is LNHDA and CDR2 is SQIVND (reference sequence). Deletions cut 4 bases from V and 0 bases from J, with 10 bases between. This CDR3 is built from 15 residues. The CDR3 DNA sequence: TGTGCCAGTAGTAGGGGGACCTTCTCTGGAAACACCATATATTTT. Translation gives CASSRGTFSGNTIYF.

V and J are TRBV14 and TRBJ1-1, with D perhaps matching TRBD1 (6 bases). In germline, CDR1 is SGHDN, CDR2 FVKESK. Deletions cut 9 bases from V and 0 bases from J, with 11 bases between. This CDR3 is built from 13 residues. CDR3 sequence reads: CASKTGLNTEAFF. The CDR3 coding sequence is TGTGCCAGTAAGACAGGCCTGAACACTGAAGCTTTCTTT.

This clone was observed a handful of times. The J gene is TRBJ2-3, the V gene TRBV5-1, with D hard to call. This CDR3 comprises 15 residues. V was cut by 0 bases and J by 4 bases, with 12 bases left in between. From germline, CDR1 is SGHRS and CDR2 YFSETQ. CDR3 amino acids: CASSLVGQLPDTQYF. As DNA, the CDR3 is TGCGCCAGCAGCTTGGTAGGGCAACTGCCAGATACGCAGTATTTT.

This chain uses TRBV6-6 with TRBJ2-5, with TRBD2 identical over 11 bases. From germline, CDR1 is MNHNY and CDR2 SVGAGI (reference sequence). The ends lost 2 bases at V and 13 bases at J; junction bases unmatched: 3. CDR3 length: 12 amino acids. CDR3 in DNA: TGTGCCAGCAGTTACGGGCTAGCGGGGGGGTACTTC. It is translated as CASSYGLAGGYF.

The chain couples TRBV10-3 to TRBJ2-3, with 10 bases aligning to TRBD2. The V gene's germline CDR1 is ENHRY and CDR2 SYGVKD. The V and J ends lost 0 bases and 5 bases, in that order; junction bases with no gene match: 5. The CDR3 loop spans 16 amino acids. In DNA form, the CDR3 reads TGTGCCATCAGTGAGTCGAGCGGGGGGGCGAAAGATACGCAGTATTTT. This encodes CAISESSGGAKDTQYF.

This clone was counted a single time. V usage is TRBV7-2 and J usage is TRBJ1-1, with 9 bases lining up with TRBD1. Germline CDR1 SGHTA, CDR2 FQGNSA. The CDR3 totals 15 residues. Trimming at V came to 2 bases and at J to 3 bases, leaving 4 bases not matched to a gene. The CDR3 protein is CASSLRGQGDTEAFF. DNA for the CDR3: TGTGCCAGCAGCTTACGGGGACAGGGTGACACTGAAGCTTTCTTT.

The rearrangement joins TRBV19 to TRBJ1-5, with D possibly matching TRBD1 (5 bases). V lost 7 bases, J lost 4 bases, and 11 bases lay in between. This CDR3 spans 13 amino acids. From germline, CDR1 is LNHDA and CDR2 SQIVND (reference sequence). This chain's CDR3 is CASTEGLNQPQHF. The DNA for the CDR3 is TGTGCCAGTACGGAGGGGTTAAATCAGCCCCAGCATTTT.

The J gene is TRBJ2-2, the V gene TRBV6-5; TRBD1 matches 8 bases. This CDR3 spans 15 amino acids. Germline CDR1 and CDR2: MNHEY and SVGAGI. V shed 5 bases, J shed 1 base, and the junction held 3 bases outside the gene matches. The CDR3 nucleotides read TGTGCCAGCAGTCCCGACAGGGGGAACACCGGGGAGCTGTTTTTT. Protein product: CASSPDRGNTGELFF.

The chain recombines TRBV6-6 with TRBJ1-1, with a tentative D call TRBD1 (5 bases). Trimming cost V 5 bases and J 0 bases, with 16 bases left between them. Germline CDR1 is MNHNY and CDR2 is SVGAGI (reference sequence). The CDR3 is made up of 16 amino acids. In DNA, the CDR3 is TGTGCCAGCAGTCCCGGCGGGGCCAAGCTGAACACTGAAGCTTTCTTT. As protein: CASSPGGAKLNTEAFF.

This sequence joins TRBV7-3 and TRBJ2-2; D unclear. This CDR3 has 14 amino acids. Germline V gene lookup returns CDR1 SGHTA and CDR2 FQGTGA. V lost 2 bases and J lost 2, with 6 bases in between. The CDR3 DNA reads TGTGCCAGCAGCTTAGCGGTCAACACCGGGGAGCTGTTTTTT. It specifies CASSLAVNTGELFF. Filled out from reference TRBV7-3 and TRBJ2-2, the complete variable domain reads GAGVSQTPSNKVTEKGKYVELRCDPISGHTALYWYRQSLGQGPEFLIYFQGTGAADDSGLPNDRFFAVRPEGSVSTLKIQRTERGDSAVYLCASSLAVNTGELFFGEGSRLTVL.

This clone has only one observation. The chain recombines TRBV2 with TRBJ2-7, with D perhaps assigned TRBD1 or TRBD2 (5 bases each). This CDR3 comprises 13 residues. In germline, CDR1 is SNHLY, CDR2 FYNNEI. Trimming shortened V by 4 bases and J by 4 bases, and 11 bases separated the two germline ends. CDR3 DNA sequence: TGTGCCAGCAGTGCCGGGACGACATACGAGCAGTACTTC. It encodes CASSAGTTYEQYF.

This chain joins TRBV7-2 and TRBJ2-1; D is unresolved. Germline-derived CDR1 and CDR2 are SGHTA and FQGNSA. V gave up 5 bases and J gave up 7 bases, with 9 bases separating them. CDR3 length: 12 amino acids. This chain's CDR3 is CASSPPWNEQFF. The DNA for the CDR3 is TGTGCCAGCAGCCCCCCGTGGAATGAGCAGTTCTTC. The whole variable domain, remainder taken from reference TRBV7-2 and TRBJ2-1, is GAGVSQSPSNKVTEKGKDVELRCDPISGHTALYWYRQSLGQGLEFLIYFQGNSAPDKSGLPSDRFSAERTGGSVSTLTIQRTQQEDSAVYLCASSPPWNEQFFGPGTRLTVL.

The chain has TRBV6-6 and TRBJ1-6; D possibly corresponds to TRBD1 (6 bases). Germline values: CDR1 MNHNY, CDR2 SVGAGI (reference sequence). Trimming left V 7 bases short and J 6 bases short, with 13 bases between. The CDR3 runs 14 residues. In nucleotides, the CDR3 is TGTGCCAGCAACGGACAGCTATTTAATTCACCCCTCCACTTT. Its protein is CASNGQLFNSPLHF.

The V gene is TRBV7-8, the J gene TRBJ1-5; 10 bases match TRBD1. This CDR3 contains 15 residues. Unmatched junction bases numbered 6, after V lost 5 bases and J lost 5 bases. The germline V gene encodes CDR1 SGHVS and CDR2 FQNEAQ. The CDR3 bases are TGTGCCAGCAGCCCCCGGGACAGGGGCGATCAGCCCCAGCATTTT. Protein product: CASSPRDRGDQPQHF.

CDR3 sequence: CASRSTDRGKSEQYF. The CDR3 region has the DNA TGCGCCAGCAGGAGTACAGATAGAGGGAAATCCGAGCAGTACTTC. V gene TRBV4-1 combines with J gene TRBJ2-7, with D possibly being TRBD2 (5 bases). The CDR3 sequence is 15 residues long. Germline V gene sequence: CDR1 MGHRA, CDR2 YSYEKL. V was pared by 6 bases and J by 6 bases, with 21 bases between.

The sample holds a few counts of this clone. At one of its ends the junction is not consistent with the germline gene, which may arise from a read error. The chain recombines TRBV7-7 with TRBJ1-1; no clear D gene. This CDR3 region has 13 residues. CDR1 and CDR2 from the germline V gene are SSHAT and FNYEAQ (reference sequence). CDR3 region: CASSALPGTEAFF. As DNA, the CDR3 is TGTGCTAGCAGCGCCCTTCCCGGGACTGAAGCTTTCTTT.

The chain is built from TRBV25-1 and TRBJ2-1; TRBD1 matches at 9 bases. Germline V gene sequence: CDR1 MGHDK, CDR2 SYGVNS. Losses at the gene ends were 3 bases for V and 9 bases for J; bases not matched to a gene: 9. The CDR3 runs to 15 residues. The CDR3 nucleotides are TGTGCCAGCAGTGAGGGGGACAGGGATTGGCCTGAGCAGTTCTTC. Translating it yields CASSEGDRDWPEQFF.

The chain is built from TRBV19 and TRBJ2-2; 9 positions match TRBD2. Losses at the gene ends were 3 bases for V and 4 bases for J; bases not matched to a gene: 0. The germline V gene encodes CDR1 LNHDA and CDR2 SQIVND (reference sequence). The CDR3 spans 14 residues. The CDR3 DNA reads TGTGCCAGTAGTATTAGCGGGGGCACCGGGGAGCTGTTTTTT. It translates to CASSISGGTGELFF.

With regard to this clone: The same CDR3 can be traced to other DNA sequences in this sample. V and J are TRBV5-1 and TRBJ2-7; 8 nucleotides agree with TRBD1. Trimming at V came to 4 bases and at J to 4 bases, leaving 1 base not matched to a gene. The CDR3 spans 12 residues. Germline assignment: CDR1 SGHRS and CDR2 YFSETQ. In nucleotides, the CDR3 is TGCGCCAGCAGCGGACAGGGTTACGAGCAGTACTTC. The encoded protein is CASSGQGYEQYF.

A word on this clone: Additional DNA sequences in this sample encode the identical CDR3. This chain connects TRBV5-5 to TRBJ1-2, with D hard to call. V was cut by 4 bases and J by 8 bases, with 12 bases left in between. The CDR3 covers 12 residues. CDR1 and CDR2 from the germline V gene are SGHKS and YYEKEE (reference sequence). Here the CDR3 reads CASSLLGEGYTF. Here the CDR3 DNA reads TGTGCCAGCAGCCTGCTCGGGGAAGGCTACACCTTC.

The V gene is TRBV9, the J gene TRBJ1-2; the match to TRBD1 covers 7 bases. The V gene end was trimmed by 3 bases and the J gene end by 4 bases; junction bases not matched to a gene: 3. Germline lookup yields CDR1 SGDLS and CDR2 YYNGEE. This CDR3 has 13 residues. The chain's CDR3 is CASSEQGSYGYTF. CDR3 bases: TGTGCCAGCAGCGAACAGGGGTCCTATGGCTACACCTTC.

The chain has TRBV9 and TRBJ1-1; D is uncertain. This CDR3 region has 17 residues. Germline V CDR1 and CDR2: SGDLS, YYNGEE. Trimming removed 0 bases at V and 5 bases at J, with 20 bases between. CDR3 loop: CASSVGVAWGLGTEAFF. The DNA for the CDR3 is TGTGCCAGCAGCGTAGGGGTCGCCTGGGGATTGGGGACTGAAGCTTTCTTT.

Here the CDR3 reads CASSVEGGNTGELFF. The CDR3 DNA is TGTGCCAGCAGCGTGGAGGGGGGAAACACCGGGGAGCTGTTTTTT. The V gene is TRBV9, the J gene TRBJ2-2; D possibly uses TRBD1 or TRBD2 (6 bases each). The germline V gene has CDR1 SGDLS and CDR2 YYNGEE. The CDR3 sequence is 15 residues long. V was cut by 2 bases and J by 2 bases, with 10 bases left in between.

The chain couples TRBV5-1 to TRBJ1-2; 8 positions agree with TRBD1. Germline assignment: CDR1 SGHRS and CDR2 YFSETQ. The CDR3 totals 15 residues. V trimming: 2 bases; J trimming: 8 bases; junction bases outside the gene matches: 11. CDR3 protein: CASSFDGQGREGYTF. In DNA form, the CDR3 reads TGCGCCAGCAGCTTCGACGGACAGGGTCGGGAGGGCTACACCTTC.

The chain employs TRBV6-6 and TRBJ1-2, with TRBD1 as a possible D gene (5 bases). CDR3 length: 14 residues. Germline-derived CDR1 and CDR2 are MNHNY and SVGAGI (reference sequence). The germline V and J ends were trimmed by 5 bases and 7 bases, with 17 bases remaining between them. The CDR3 nucleotides read TGTGCCAGCAGTCCCAGCGGAGGGGCGGGTGGCTACACCTTC. It yields the protein CASSPSGGAGGYTF.

This chain joins TRBV6-5 and TRBJ1-2; maybe TRBD1 (6 bases). Trimming pared 2 bases from V and 7 bases from J, leaving 14 bases between. CDR3 length equals 14 residues. Per germline, CDR1 MNHEY and CDR2 SVGAGI. CDR3 amino acids: CASSYTGPGGGYTF. For the CDR3, the DNA is TGTGCCAGCAGTTACACAGGGCCCGGGGGTGGCTACACCTTC.

This clone was counted only a few times. The rearrangement links TRBV5-1 to TRBJ2-7, with D perhaps matching TRBD1 (6 bases). V was clipped by 0 bases and J by 3 bases, with 19 bases between them. The CDR3 is 17 residues long. CDR1 is SGHRS, CDR2 YFSETQ, per germline. The CDR3 here is CASSLEQGQGSIYEQYF. DNA of the CDR3: TGCGCCAGCAGCTTGGAGCAGGGTCAGGGGTCCATCTACGAGCAGTACTTC.

The rearrangement uses TRBV6-1 and TRBJ1-5; a weak D match, TRBD1 (5 bases). The CDR3 length is 13 residues. V dropped 1 base and J dropped 9 bases, with 10 bases sitting between them. Per the germline V gene, CDR1 is MNHNS and CDR2 is SASEGT. CDR3 loop: CASSEEGTGPQHF. The CDR3 DNA reads as TGTGCCAGCAGTGAAGAAGGGACGGGGCCCCAGCATTTT.

This clone was picked up one time. This chain connects TRBV6-5 to TRBJ1-1, with 9 bases that match TRBD1. This CDR3 has 14 amino acids. CDR1 is MNHEY, CDR2 SVGAGI, per germline. V lost 9 bases, J lost 2 bases, and 7 bases stayed unmatched. The CDR3 region has the DNA TGTGCCAGTTACAGGGGGCGTGAAAACACTGAAGCTTTCTTT. It yields the protein CASYRGRENTEAFF.

This clone has only a few counts. The V call is TRBV6-4, the J call TRBJ2-1; the match to TRBD2 covers 12 bases. The ends lost 4 bases at V and 6 bases at J; junction bases unmatched: 7. CDR3 length equals 16 residues. From germline, CDR1 is MRHNA and CDR2 SNTAGT. CDR3 residues: CASSGQTSGGSNEQFF. The CDR3 DNA reads TGTGCCAGCAGTGGCCAGACTAGCGGGGGTTCCAATGAGCAGTTCTTC.

The gene calls are TRBV29-1 and TRBJ2-1, with D unclear. Per the germline V gene, CDR1 is SQVTM and CDR2 is ANQGSEA. The CDR3 extends over 13 amino acids. The V and J ends lost 7 bases and 1 base respectively, with 11 bases between them. CDR3 residues: CSARHESYNEQFF. CDR3 coding DNA: TGCAGCGCTAGACATGAATCCTACAATGAGCAGTTCTTC.